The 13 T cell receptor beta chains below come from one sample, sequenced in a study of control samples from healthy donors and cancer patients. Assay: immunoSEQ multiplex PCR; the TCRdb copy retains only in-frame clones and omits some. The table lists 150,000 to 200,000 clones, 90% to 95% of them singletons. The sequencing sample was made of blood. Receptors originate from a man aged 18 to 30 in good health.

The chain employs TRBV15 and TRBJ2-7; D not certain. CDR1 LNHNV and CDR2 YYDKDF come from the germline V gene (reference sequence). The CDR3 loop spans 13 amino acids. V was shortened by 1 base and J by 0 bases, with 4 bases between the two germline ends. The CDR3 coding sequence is TGTGCCACCAGCAGAGCCACCTCCTACGAGCAGTACTTC. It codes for CATSRATSYEQYF.

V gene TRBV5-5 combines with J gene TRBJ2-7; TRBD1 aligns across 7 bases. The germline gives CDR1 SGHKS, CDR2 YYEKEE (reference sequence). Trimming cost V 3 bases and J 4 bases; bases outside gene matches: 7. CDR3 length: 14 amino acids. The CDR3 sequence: CASSYPTGNYEQYF. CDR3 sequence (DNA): TGTGCCAGCAGCTACCCGACAGGGAATTACGAGCAGTACTTC.

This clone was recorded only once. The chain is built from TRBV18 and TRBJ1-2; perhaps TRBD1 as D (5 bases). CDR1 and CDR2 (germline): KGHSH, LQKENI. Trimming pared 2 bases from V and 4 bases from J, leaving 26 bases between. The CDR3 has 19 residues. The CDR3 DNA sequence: TGTGCCAGCTCACCAGGCCTGGGAGGGGAAACCATGGGACCCTATGGCTACACCTTC. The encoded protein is CASSPGLGGETMGPYGYTF.

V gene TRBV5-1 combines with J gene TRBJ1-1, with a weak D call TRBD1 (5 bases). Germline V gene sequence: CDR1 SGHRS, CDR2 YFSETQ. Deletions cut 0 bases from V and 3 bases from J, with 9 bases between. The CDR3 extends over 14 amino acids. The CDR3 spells CASSLEGRDTEAFF. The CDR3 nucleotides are TGCGCCAGCAGCTTGGAGGGCAGGGACACTGAAGCTTTCTTT.

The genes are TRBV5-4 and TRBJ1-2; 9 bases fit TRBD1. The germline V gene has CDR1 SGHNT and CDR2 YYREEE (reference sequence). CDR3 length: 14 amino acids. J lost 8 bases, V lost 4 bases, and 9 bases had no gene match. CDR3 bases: TGTGCCAGCAGCGCCACAGGGGGCGCAGTCGGCTACACCTTC. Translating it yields CASSATGGAVGYTF. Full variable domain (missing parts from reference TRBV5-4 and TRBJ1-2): ETGVTQSPTHLIKTRGQQVTLRCSSQSGHNTVSWYQQALGQGPQFIFQYYREEENGRGNFPPRFSGLQFPNYSSELNVNALELDDSALYLCASSATGGAVGYTFGSGTRLTVV.

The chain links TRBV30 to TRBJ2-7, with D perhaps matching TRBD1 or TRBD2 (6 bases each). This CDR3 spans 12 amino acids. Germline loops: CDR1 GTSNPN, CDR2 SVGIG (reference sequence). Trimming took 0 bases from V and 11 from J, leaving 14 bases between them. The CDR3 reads CAWSVTGTGEYF. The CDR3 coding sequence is TGTGCCTGGAGTGTAACAGGGACGGGAGAGTACTTC.

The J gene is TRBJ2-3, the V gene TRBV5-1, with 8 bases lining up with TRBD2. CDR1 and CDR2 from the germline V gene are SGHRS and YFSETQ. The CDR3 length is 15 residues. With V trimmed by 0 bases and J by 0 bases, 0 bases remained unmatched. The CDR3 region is CASSLASGSTDTQYF. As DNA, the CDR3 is TGCGCCAGCAGCTTGGCTAGCGGGAGCACAGATACGCAGTATTTT. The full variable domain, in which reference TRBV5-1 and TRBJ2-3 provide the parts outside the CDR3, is KAGVTQTPRYLIKTRGQQVTLSCSPISGHRSVSWYQQTPGQGLQFLFEYFSETQRNKGNFPGRFSGRQFSNSRSEMNVSTLELGDSALYLCASSLASGSTDTQYFGPGTRLTVL.

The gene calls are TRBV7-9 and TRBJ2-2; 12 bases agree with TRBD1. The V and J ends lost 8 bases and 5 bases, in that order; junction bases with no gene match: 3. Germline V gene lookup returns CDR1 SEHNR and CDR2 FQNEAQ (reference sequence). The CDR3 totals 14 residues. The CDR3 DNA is TGTGCCAGCCAGGGACAGGGGGCAACCGGGGAGCTGTTTTTT. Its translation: CASQGQGATGELFF.

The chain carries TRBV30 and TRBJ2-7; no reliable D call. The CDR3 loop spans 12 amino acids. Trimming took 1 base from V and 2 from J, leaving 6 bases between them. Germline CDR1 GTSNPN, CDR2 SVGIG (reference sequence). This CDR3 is CAWSGLTYEQYF. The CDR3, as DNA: TGTGCCTGGAGTGGGCTAACCTACGAGCAGTACTTC.

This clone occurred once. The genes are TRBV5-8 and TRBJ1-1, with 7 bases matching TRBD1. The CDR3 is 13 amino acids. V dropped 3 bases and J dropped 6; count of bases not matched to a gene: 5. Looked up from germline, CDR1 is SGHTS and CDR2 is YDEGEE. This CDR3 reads CASSYTGASEAFF. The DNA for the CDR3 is TGTGCCAGCAGCTATACAGGGGCATCTGAAGCTTTCTTT.

CDR3 bases: TGTGCCAGCAGGGTCCAAGGGTACACTGAAGCTTTCTTT. Translated: CASRVQGYTEAFF. The genes are TRBV2 and TRBJ1-1; no firm D call. The CDR3 is 13 residues long. From germline, CDR1 is SNHLY and CDR2 FYNNEI. Trimming removed 6 bases at V and 3 bases at J, with 11 bases between. The full variable domain, in which reference TRBV2 and TRBJ1-1 provide the parts outside the CDR3, is EPEVTQTPSHQVTQMGQEVILRCVPISNHLYFYWYRQILGQKVEFLVSFYNNEISEKSEIFDDQFSVERPDGSNFTLKIRSTKLEDSAMYFCASRVQGYTEAFFGQGTRLTVV.

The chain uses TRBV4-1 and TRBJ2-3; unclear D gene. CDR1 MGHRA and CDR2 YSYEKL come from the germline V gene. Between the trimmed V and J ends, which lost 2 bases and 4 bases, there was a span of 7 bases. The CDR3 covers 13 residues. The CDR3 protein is CASSQQSPDTQYF. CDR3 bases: TGCGCCAGCAGCCAACAGTCCCCAGATACGCAGTATTTT.

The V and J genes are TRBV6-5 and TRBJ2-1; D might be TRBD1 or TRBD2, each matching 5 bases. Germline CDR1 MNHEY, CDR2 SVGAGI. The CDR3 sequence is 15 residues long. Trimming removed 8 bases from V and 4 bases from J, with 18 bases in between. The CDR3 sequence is CASHKTTGGYNEQFF. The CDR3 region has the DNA TGTGCCAGCCATAAGACGACTGGGGGATACAATGAGCAGTTCTTC.